This T cell receptor (beta chain) was found in a study of brain T cells in children with intractable seizures. TCRdb's copy holds only in-frame clones and misses some; the assay was immunoSEQ multiplex PCR. The data contain more than 40,000 clones, approximately 92% of them singletons. At least one anti-epileptic drug was given before surgery. A single count supports this clone. This sequence was found in a girl aged 2-9 years with tuberous sclerosis and intractable seizures. Here the sequenced sample was peripheral blood, taken at surgery.

In DNA form, the CDR3 reads TGCGCCAGCAGCCAAGATCCGGGACTGATGACAATAGCCAAAAACATTCAGTACTTC. Amino acid sequence: CASSQDPGLMTIAKNIQYF. The J gene is TRBJ2-4, the V gene TRBV4-1, with D perhaps matching TRBD2 (6 bases). This CDR3 spans 19 amino acids. V dropped 0 bases and J dropped 0 bases, with 18 bases sitting between them. The V gene's germline CDR1 is MGHRA and CDR2 YSYEKL.